The T cell receptor beta chain described here comes from a study of shared clonotypes between healthy human individuals. The unsorted samples took tens of millions of PBMCs to get genomic DNA. Measured with immunoSEQ multiplex PCR; TCRdb has only the in-frame clones, and not every one. The repertoire holds about 520,000 clones, with around 73% as singletons. The receptor was derived from a woman aged 40 to 50 in good health. Some clones in this sample may be carry-over from other donors' samples. Sequenced material: PBMCs.

CDR3 region: CSVDGIRGAEQYF. In DNA, the CDR3 is TGCAGCGTTGATGGGATCAGAGGGGCCGAGCAGTACTTC. The rearrangement uses TRBV29-1 and TRBJ2-7; D may match TRBD1 or TRBD2 (5 bases each). The CDR3 length is 13 residues. Germline CDR1 reads SQVTM; CDR2 reads ANQGSEA. V dropped 3 bases and J dropped 6 bases, with 15 bases sitting between them.